This entry features one T cell receptor (beta chain) sequence. First-strand cDNA used TRAV- and TRBV-specific primers, covering alpha and beta chains. TCR amplification used 15 to 20 PCR cycles, a constant-region primer and a V-primer adapter. TCRdb re-analysed the reads in MiXCR, keeping a single row per CDR3 protein. The sample contains around 17,000 distinct CDR3 sequences, around two thirds of which appear only once. This record belongs to a study of low-dose radiotherapy and immunotherapy resistance in tumors. About the study: The treatment that patients received was intravenous nivolumab 240 mg every two weeks plus ipilimumab 1 mg/kg every six weeks.

CDR3 length: 14 amino acids. V shed 6 bases, J shed 3 bases, and the junction held 4 bases outside the gene matches. Germline-derived CDR1 and CDR2 are MNHNS and SASEGT. This chain links TRBV6-1 with TRBJ1-2; 10 nucleotides match TRBD1. This TCR derives from a human donor with advanced metastatic prostate, ovarian, gallbladder or colorectal cancer (not recorded which). This table probably holds off-target reads from a library built for another chain. The CDR3, as DNA: TGTGCCAGCAGAGGGACAGGGGTTCACTATGGCTACACCTTC. Protein sequence: CASRGTGVHYGYTF.